Listed below are T cell receptor beta chains from one sample, sequenced in a study of blood T cell repertoires in COVID-19. Clones were sequenced by immunoSEQ multiplex PCR, and TCRdb holds only the in-frame ones, with some missing. This table has 150,000 or so clones, approximately 83% appearing once. The sequencing sample was made of PBMCs or T cells enriched from blood (not recorded which). The source is a man in his 70s who had been exposed to COVID-19. Both conserved end residues are part of each CDR3. The D gene is left open where the match is weak. Not all rows give a size; the values are once, few, many and, for expanded clones, a class.

j_gene: TRBJ2-4
abundance: -
d_gene: -
v_gene: TRBV28
CDR3nt: TGTGCCAGCAGTTTATTCCCTGGCGGGAACATTCAGTACTTC
CDR3aa: CASSLFPGGNIQYF

j_gene: TRBJ2-7
abundance: -
d_gene: -
v_gene: TRBV10-2
CDR3nt: TGCGCCACAAAGGGGATGGGCTACTCCTACGAGCAGTACTTC
CDR3aa: CATKGMGYSYEQYF

j_gene: TRBJ1-2
abundance: -
d_gene: TRBD1
v_gene: TRBV30
CDR3nt: TGTGCCTGGCGAACCCACGGGACAGAGGTTTCGTTGCGTGGCTACACCTTC
CDR3aa: CAWRTHGTEVSLRGYTF

j_gene: TRBJ1-2
abundance: -
d_gene: TRBD1
v_gene: TRBV28
CDR3nt: TGTGCCAGCAGCCGACAAAGACAGGGGGACTATGGCTACACCTTC
CDR3aa: CASSRQRQGDYGYTF

j_gene: TRBJ2-7
abundance: -
d_gene: -
v_gene: TRBV10-3
CDR3nt: TGTGCCATCAGGGGCCTTGTAGACTACGAGCAGTACTTC
CDR3aa: CAIRGLVDYEQYF

j_gene: TRBJ1-6
abundance: -
d_gene: TRBD1
v_gene: TRBV3-1/TRBV3-2
CDR3nt: TGTGCCAGCAGCCCAGGACAGGCTAATTCACCCCTCCACTTT
CDR3aa: CASSPGQANSPLHF

j_gene: TRBJ1-4
abundance: -
d_gene: -
v_gene: TRBV27
CDR3nt: TGTGCCAGCAGTTTTCAGCGTAATGAAAAACTGTTTTTT
CDR3aa: CASSFQRNEKLFF

j_gene: TRBJ1-1
abundance: -
d_gene: TRBD1
v_gene: TRBV5-1
CDR3nt: TGCGCCAGCAGGAAACAGGGGACGCGTACGGAAGCTTTCTTT
CDR3aa: CASRKQGTRTEAFF

j_gene: TRBJ2-5
abundance: -
d_gene: -
v_gene: TRBV12-2
CDR3nt: TGTGCGGTCCGGGGTAGGACCCCCCAAGAGACCCAGTACTTC
CDR3aa: CAVRGRTPQETQYF

j_gene: TRBJ1-3
abundance: -
d_gene: -
v_gene: TRBV7-9
CDR3nt: TGTGCCAGCAGCCCCGCCAGAACGCCCGGAAACACCATATATTTT
CDR3aa: CASSPARTPGNTIYF

j_gene: TRBJ2-7
abundance: -
d_gene: -
v_gene: TRBV4-3
CDR3nt: TGCGCCAGCAGCCAAGTGGCGGGGTCCTACGAGCAGTACTTC
CDR3aa: CASSQVAGSYEQYF

j_gene: TRBJ1-1
abundance: few
d_gene: -
v_gene: TRBV3-1/TRBV3-2
CDR3nt: TGTGCCAGCAGCCAAGGGACAGCCTTTGAAGCTTTCTTT
CDR3aa: CASSQGTAFEAFF

j_gene: TRBJ1-3
abundance: -
d_gene: -
v_gene: TRBV27
CDR3nt: TGTGCCAGCAGTTCTCTCGGTCTGCACTCTGGAAACACCATATATTTT
CDR3aa: CASSSLGLHSGNTIYF

j_gene: TRBJ1-3
abundance: -
d_gene: -
v_gene: TRBV12-5
CDR3nt: TGTGCTAGTGGCCGCAGGGACTCTGGAAACACCATATATTTT
CDR3aa: CASGRRDSGNTIYF

j_gene: TRBJ2-7
abundance: -
d_gene: -
v_gene: TRBV11-2
CDR3nt: TGTGCCAGCAGCTTTGTTCCAGGGACCTACGAGCAGTACTTC
CDR3aa: CASSFVPGTYEQYF

j_gene: TRBJ2-3
abundance: few
d_gene: -
v_gene: TRBV11-2
CDR3nt: TGTGCCAGCAGCTTAGATTGGGCTGCGGATACGCAGTATTTT
CDR3aa: CASSLDWAADTQYF

j_gene: TRBJ2-5
abundance: -
d_gene: TRBD1
v_gene: TRBV5-4
CDR3nt: TGTGCCAGCAGCCAGGACAGGGGGGGAGAGACCCAGTACTTC
CDR3aa: CASSQDRGGETQYF

j_gene: TRBJ1-3
abundance: -
d_gene: TRBD1
v_gene: TRBV18
CDR3nt: TGTGCCAGCTCACCGGCGACAGGGGTCTCTGGAAACACCATATATTTT
CDR3aa: CASSPATGVSGNTIYF

j_gene: TRBJ2-7
abundance: -
d_gene: TRBD2
v_gene: TRBV7-2
CDR3nt: TGTGCCAGTGCGGGAGTCGGCCACGAGCAGTACTTC
CDR3aa: CASAGVGHEQYF

j_gene: TRBJ2-2
abundance: many
d_gene: -
v_gene: TRBV11-3
CDR3nt: TGTGCCAGCAGCTTACCGCGGTCCGGGGAGCTGTTTTTT
CDR3aa: CASSLPRSGELFF

j_gene: TRBJ2-1
abundance: -
d_gene: TRBD1
v_gene: TRBV7-2
CDR3nt: TGTGCCAGCAGCTTGCTTGCGAGGCTGGGGACAGGGGGCCTCAATGAGCAGTTCTTC
CDR3aa: CASSLLARLGTGGLNEQFF

j_gene: TRBJ2-2
abundance: -
d_gene: -
v_gene: TRBV18
CDR3nt: TGTGCCAGCTCACCACGGTCGGTCGGGGAGCTGTTTTTT
CDR3aa: CASSPRSVGELFF

j_gene: TRBJ2-7
abundance: -
d_gene: -
v_gene: TRBV19
CDR3nt: TGTGCCAGTAGCGAGGGACACCAGTACGAGCAGTACTTC
CDR3aa: CASSEGHQYEQYF

j_gene: TRBJ2-7
abundance: -
d_gene: TRBD1
v_gene: TRBV27
CDR3nt: TGTGCCAGCAGTGGGTGGACAGGGAGATACGAGCAGTACTTC
CDR3aa: CASSGWTGRYEQYF